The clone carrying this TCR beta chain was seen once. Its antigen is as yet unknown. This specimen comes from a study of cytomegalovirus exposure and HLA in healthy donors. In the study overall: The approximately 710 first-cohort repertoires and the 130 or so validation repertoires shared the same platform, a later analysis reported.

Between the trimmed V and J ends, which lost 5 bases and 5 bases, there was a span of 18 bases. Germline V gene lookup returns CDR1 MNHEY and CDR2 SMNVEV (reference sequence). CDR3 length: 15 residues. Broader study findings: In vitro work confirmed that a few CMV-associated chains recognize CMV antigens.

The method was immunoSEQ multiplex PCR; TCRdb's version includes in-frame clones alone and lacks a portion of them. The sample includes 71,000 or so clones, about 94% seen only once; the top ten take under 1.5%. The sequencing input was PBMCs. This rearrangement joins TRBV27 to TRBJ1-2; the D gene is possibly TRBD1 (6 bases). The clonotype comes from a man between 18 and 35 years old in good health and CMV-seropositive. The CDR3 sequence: CASSPNGQLTYGYTF. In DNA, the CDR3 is TGTGCCAGCAGTCCAAATGGACAGCTTACTTATGGCTACACCTTC.